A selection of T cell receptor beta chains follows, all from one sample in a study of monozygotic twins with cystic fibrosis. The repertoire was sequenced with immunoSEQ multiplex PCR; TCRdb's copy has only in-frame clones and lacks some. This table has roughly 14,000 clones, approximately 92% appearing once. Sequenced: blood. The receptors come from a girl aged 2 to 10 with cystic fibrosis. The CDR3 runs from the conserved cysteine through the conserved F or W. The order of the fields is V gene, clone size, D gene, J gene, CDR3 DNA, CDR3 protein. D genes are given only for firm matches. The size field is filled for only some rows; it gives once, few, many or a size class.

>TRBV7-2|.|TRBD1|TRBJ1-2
TGTGCCAGCAGTCCCGATGGACAGGGTTACTATGGCTACACCTTC
CASSPDGQGYYGYTF
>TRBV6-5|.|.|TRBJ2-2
TGTGCCAGCAGTAACTGGGGCGGGGAGCTGTTTTTT
CASSNWGGELFF
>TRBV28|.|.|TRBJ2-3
TGTGCCAGCACGCGGCTGGGGGGATTAAGCACAGATACGCAGTATTTT
CASTRLGGLSTDTQYF
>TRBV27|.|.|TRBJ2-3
TGTGCCAGCAGTTTATCGGCGACGGGGCCCCCCACAGATACGCAGTATTTT
CASSLSATGPPTDTQYF
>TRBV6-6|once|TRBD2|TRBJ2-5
TGTGCCAGCAGTTACCCACTAGCGGGAGATGGGGAGACCCAGTACTTC
CASSYPLAGDGETQYF
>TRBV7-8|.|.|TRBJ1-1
TGTGCCAGCAGCTGGGGAGGGAACACTGAAGCTTTCTTT
CASSWGGNTEAFF
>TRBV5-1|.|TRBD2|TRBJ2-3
TGCGCCAGCAGCTTTAGCGGGACTCGAGATACGCAGTATTTT
CASSFSGTRDTQYF
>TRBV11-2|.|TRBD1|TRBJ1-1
TGTGCCAGCAGCTTGGACAGGGTCGTTGGTGAAGCTTTCTTT
CASSLDRVVGEAFF
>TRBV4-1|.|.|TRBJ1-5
TGCGCCAGCAGTCCCCGCATTGTCTTAACGGGACAGCCCCAGCATTTT
CASSPRIVLTGQPQHF
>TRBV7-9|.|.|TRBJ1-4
TGTGCCAGCAGCGAGGGGGGATGGACTAATGAAAAACTGTTTTTT
CASSEGGWTNEKLFF
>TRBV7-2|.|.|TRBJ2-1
TGTGCCAGCAGCTCTCTCCGTAGCTCCTACAATGAGCAGTTCTTC
CASSSLRSSYNEQFF
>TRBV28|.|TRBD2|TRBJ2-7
TGTGCCAGCAGCCAACCTTTAGCGGGGTACTACGAGCAGTACTTC
CASSQPLAGYYEQYF
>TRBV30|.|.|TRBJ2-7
TGTGCCTGGAGTACGAGGGGCACACCGGCCTACGAGCAGTACTTC
CAWSTRGTPAYEQYF
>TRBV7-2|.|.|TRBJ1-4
TGTGCCAGCAGCTTAAGACCGACAACACGAACCAATGAAAAACTGTTTTTT
CASSLRPTTRTNEKLFF
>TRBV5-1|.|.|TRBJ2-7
TGCGCCAGCAGATTTACAGGGGAAGCGGGTCGAGAGCAGTACTTC
CASRFTGEAGREQYF
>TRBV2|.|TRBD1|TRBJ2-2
TGTGCCAGCAATTCCGGGACAGGGAACCCCGGGGAGCTGTTTTTT
CASNSGTGNPGELFF
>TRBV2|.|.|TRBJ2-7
TGTGCCAGCCGCCGGGAACTCTCCTACGAGCAGTACTTC
CASRRELSYEQYF
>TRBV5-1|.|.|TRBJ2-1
TGCGCCAGCAGCTTCCGTGCCGAAGATGAGCAGTTCTTC
CASSFRAEDEQFF
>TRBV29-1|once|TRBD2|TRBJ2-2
TGCAGCGTGGAGACTAGCGGGAGCGACACCGGGGAGCTGTTTTTT
CSVETSGSDTGELFF
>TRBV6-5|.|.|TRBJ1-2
TGTGCCAGCAGCAGAGACAGGAGGGGGTATGGCTACACCTTC
CASSRDRRGYGYTF
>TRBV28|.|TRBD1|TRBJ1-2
TGTGCCAGCAGTCTCCAGGGGGCGGGGTTACACGGCTACACCTTC
CASSLQGAGLHGYTF
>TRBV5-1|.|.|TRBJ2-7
TGCGCCAGCAGCTTTCCCGGACACCACTACGAGCAGTACTTC
CASSFPGHHYEQYF
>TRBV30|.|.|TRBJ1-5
TGTGCCTGGAACCGGGCCAACAATCAGCCCCAGCATTTT
CAWNRANNQPQHF
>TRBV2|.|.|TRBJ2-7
TGTGCCAGCAGAGAACAGGATGGAGGGAACGAGCAGTACTTC
CASREQDGGNEQYF
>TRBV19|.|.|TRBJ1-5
TGTGCCAGTAGGCCTCCGGGACACAATCAGCCCCAGCATTTT
CASRPPGHNQPQHF
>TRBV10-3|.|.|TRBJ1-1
TGTGCCATCAGCTTCGCTACTGAAGCTTTCTTT
CAISFATEAFF
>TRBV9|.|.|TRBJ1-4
TGTGCCAGCAGCCCAGCCGGTGAAAAACTGTTTTTT
CASSPAGEKLFF
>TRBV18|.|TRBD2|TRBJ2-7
TGTGCCAGCTCCCCTGGACTAGCGACCTACGAGCAGTACTTC
CASSPGLATYEQYF
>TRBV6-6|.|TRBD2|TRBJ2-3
TGTGCCAGCAGTACACCCTTGGCGGGAGCGGAGGATACGCAGTATTTT
CASSTPLAGAEDTQYF
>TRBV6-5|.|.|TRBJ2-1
TGTGCCAGCAGTCCGGACTTCAATGAGCAGTTCTTC
CASSPDFNEQFF
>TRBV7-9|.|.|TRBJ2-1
TGTGCCAGCAGCACCGACTCGTTTTCGGAGTTCTTC
CASSTDSFSEFF
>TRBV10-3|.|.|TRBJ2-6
TGTGCCGTCAAACAGGGACCTCACTCTGGGGCCAACGTCCTGACTTTC
CAVKQGPHSGANVLTF